These 2 T cell receptor beta chains originate from one sample sequenced in a study of blood T cell repertoires in COVID-19 (TCRdb year 2020). The library was produced with the immunoSEQ multiplex PCR assay. TCRdb limited this immuneACCESS table to in-frame rearrangements with V and J called. A share of clones is missing; checked studies link under half to unresolved V genes, and the rest is unexplained. This sample comprises some 160,000 clones, more than 70% of them detected only once. The ten top clones hold about 2.1% of the sample. The sequenced material came from peripheral blood. The origin of the receptors is a man over 45 who had recovered from COVID-19.

This clone showed up just once. The chain employs TRBV27 and TRBJ1-4; D gene uncertain. CDR1 and CDR2 from the germline V gene are MNHEY and SMNVEV (reference sequence). There are 14 residues in the CDR3. V was shortened by 0 bases and J by 8 bases, with 10 bases between the two germline ends. The chain's CDR3 is CASSLSSGNEKLFF. The CDR3 DNA reads TGTGCCAGCAGTTTATCATCCGGGAACGAAAAACTGTTTTTT.

The chain links TRBV25-1 to TRBJ2-5; weak D call: TRBD1 (7 bases). The V end lost 0 bases, the J end lost 2 bases, and 16 bases lay between the germline ends. Germline V lookup: CDR1 MGHDK, CDR2 SYGVNS. This CDR3 has 17 amino acids. The CDR3 nucleotides read TGTGCCAGCAGTGAATATATCACAGGGGACTTACAAGAGACCCAGTACTTC. This gives the protein CASSEYITGDLQETQYF.